This section outlines one T cell receptor (beta chain) sequence together with its context. Its antigen is as yet unknown. The data were obtained in a study of T cell responses to AZD1222 COVID-19 vaccine. Study-level points and caveats: Only a handful of individuals given AZD1222 were seropositive at baseline. Unmutated variant regions are reportedly the target of nearly half of TCRs that are spike-specific. Donors, mostly white British, included more females; clonal diversity was possibly underestimated.

Data came from immunoSEQ multiplex PCR; TCRdb stores just in-frame clones and leaves some out. This sample has roughly 130,000 clones, with 88% found just once. Trimming left V 6 bases short and J 2 bases short, with 10 bases between. This CDR3 has 13 residues. This chain uses TRBV12-3 or TRBV12-4 with TRBJ2-5; either TRBD1 or TRBD2 may fit D (5 bases each). This receptor was taken from an adult in good health. The specimen was peripheral blood, collected on day 0 of AZD1222 vaccination. CDR3 in amino acids: CASSGTAQETQYF. CDR3 nucleotide sequence: TGTGCCAGCAGCGGGACGGCGCAAGAGACCCAGTACTTC.